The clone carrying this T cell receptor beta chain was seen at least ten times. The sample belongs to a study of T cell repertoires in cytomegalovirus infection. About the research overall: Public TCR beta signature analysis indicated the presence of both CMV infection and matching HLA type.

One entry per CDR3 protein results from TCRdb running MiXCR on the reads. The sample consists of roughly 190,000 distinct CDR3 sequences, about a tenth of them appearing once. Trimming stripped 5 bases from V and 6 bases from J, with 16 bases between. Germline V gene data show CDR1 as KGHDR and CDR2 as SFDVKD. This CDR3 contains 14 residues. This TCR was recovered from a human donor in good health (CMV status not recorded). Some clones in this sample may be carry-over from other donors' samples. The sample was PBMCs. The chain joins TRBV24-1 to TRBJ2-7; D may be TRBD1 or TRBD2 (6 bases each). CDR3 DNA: TGTGCCACCAGTGCTGAAGGGGGGAGCTCCGAGCAGTACTTC. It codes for CATSAEGGSSEQYF.